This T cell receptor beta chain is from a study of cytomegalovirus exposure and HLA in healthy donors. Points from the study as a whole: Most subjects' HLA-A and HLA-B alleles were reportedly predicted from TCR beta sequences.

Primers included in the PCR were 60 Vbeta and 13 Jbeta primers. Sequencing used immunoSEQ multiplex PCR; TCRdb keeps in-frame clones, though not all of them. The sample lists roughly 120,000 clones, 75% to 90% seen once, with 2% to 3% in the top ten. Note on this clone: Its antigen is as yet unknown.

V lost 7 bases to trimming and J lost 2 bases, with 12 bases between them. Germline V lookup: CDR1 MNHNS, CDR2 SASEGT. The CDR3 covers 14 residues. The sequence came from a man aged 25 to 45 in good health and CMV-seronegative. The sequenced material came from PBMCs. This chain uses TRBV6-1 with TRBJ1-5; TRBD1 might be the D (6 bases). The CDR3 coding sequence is TGTGCCAGCACGCCCAGGGGACGCAATCAGCCCCAGCATTTT. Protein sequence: CASTPRGRNQPQHF.